This note documents a single T cell receptor (beta chain) sequence. The germline V and J ends were trimmed by 4 bases and 5 bases, with 21 bases remaining between them. The CDR3 is 16 amino acids. The germline V gene encodes CDR1 SGHDT and CDR2 YYEEEE. The data derive from a study of blood T cell repertoires in COVID-19. Turning to the study itself: The samples span acute and convalescent COVID-19 from the United States, Italy and Spain. From T cells, B-cell-depleted T cells, or PBMCs came the material, which was cDNA or gDNA.

Profiling relied on immunoSEQ multiplex PCR, and the TCRdb table lists in-frame clones only, not all of them. The sample lists approximately 110,000 clones, roughly 85% seen once, with under 3.5% in the top ten. Seattle cases were enrolled at active infection and followed longitudinally. The receptor was isolated from a woman older than 75 with COVID-19, enrolled during active disease. The sample was peripheral blood. The rearrangement uses TRBV5-6 and TRBJ1-1; possible D gene TRBD1, 6 bases. The CDR3 DNA reads as TGTGCCAGCAGCCGGTGGTCAGGGGCTAGGAATACTGAAGCTTTCTTT. This gives the protein CASSRWSGARNTEAFF.